The clone carrying this T cell receptor beta chain was observed a few times. No antigen is known for it. This CDR3 region has 13 residues. Germline CDR1 SGHRS, CDR2 YFSETQ. V was pared by 6 bases and J by 7 bases, with 13 bases between. The sample belongs to a study of Graves' ophthalmopathy and Graves' hyperthyroidism. Study background: Peripheral blood was obtained at first diagnosis, ahead of any treatment. Study-wide points: Its predictions of ophthalmopathy progression gave the model around 71% sensitivity and 72% to 85% specificity. A model built from 13 signatures distinguished ophthalmopathy from stable hyperthyroidism with 85% to 90% sensitivity and approximately 80% specificity.

The sequenced template was RNA, covering the TCR beta CDR3 region. Second-round multiplex PCR followed a first-round RT-PCR using HTBI primers. TCRdb used MiXCR to reprocess the multiplex PCR reads, holding one entry per CDR3 protein. The table has approximately 210,000 distinct CDR3 sequences, 20% to 25% seen once. The authors isolated PBMCs from around 10 ml of fresh peripheral blood. The sequencing sample was made of peripheral blood. V gene TRBV5-1 combines with J gene TRBJ2-2, with a possible D match to TRBD1 (6 bases). This sequence was found in a woman between 45 and 60 years old with Graves' ophthalmopathy. CDR3 in amino acids: CASIGQGNGELFF. The CDR3 DNA reads as TGCGCCAGCATTGGGCAGGGGAACGGGGAGCTGTTTTTT.